Included here is one TCR beta chain sequence, with context. Its antigen is not known. The CDR3 sequence is 11 residues long. The V end lost 6 bases, the J end lost 6 bases, and 12 bases lay between the germline ends. Germline V gene data show CDR1 as DFQATT and CDR2 as SNEGSKA (reference sequence). The TCRbeta library incorporated unique molecular identifiers. One entry per CDR3 protein results from TCRdb running MiXCR on the PCR reads. The sample has about 440,000 distinct CDR3 sequences, roughly two fifths seen once. This entry is derived from a study of T-cell reconstitution after alpha-beta-depleted transplantation in children. Broader study findings: Where some patients showed high TCRbeta diversity at day 60, it came from recipient T cells and thymic progenitors that had survived. Two months or so post-transplant, alpha-beta T cells reportedly derived from several hundred expanded graft clones. Newly generated T cells supplied most T-cell counts and diversity one year post-transplant.

The material was PBMCs, obtained before TCRalphabeta/CD19-depleted stem cell transplant. The gene calls are TRBV20-1 and TRBJ2-7; D is uncertain. The clonotype was recovered from a girl aged 2 to 10 with aplastic anemia, due to receive a stem cell transplant. This chain's CDR3 is CSATPGGEQYF. The CDR3 nucleotides read TGCAGTGCAACCCCCGGCGGCGAGCAGTACTTC.